The present T cell receptor (beta chain) was sequenced within a study of early T cells in non-severe SARS-CoV-2 infection. From the 5' RACE reads, TCRdb called clonotypes with MiXCR, one entry per CDR3 protein. The sample shows around 70,000 distinct CDR3 sequences, 9.1% of them seen only once. This clonotype was recorded a few times. The CDR3 is 14 residues long. V lost 4 bases, J lost 7 bases, and 5 bases stayed unmatched. The germline CDR1 and CDR2 sequences are SGHRS and YFSETQ. This chain joins TRBV5-1 and TRBJ2-1, with TRBD2 identical over 10 bases. The sample was whole blood. The origin of this receptor is an adult who was a healthcare worker with PCR-confirmed SARS-CoV-2 infection or an uninfected control (not recorded which). The CDR3 is CASSPGLAPNEQFF. The CDR3 nucleotides read TGCGCCAGCAGCCCGGGACTAGCGCCAAATGAGCAGTTCTTC.